The clone carrying this T cell receptor beta chain was recorded many times. What it recognizes is unknown. Germline CDR1 and CDR2: SGHRS and YFSETQ. Trimming took off 2 bases at V and 8 bases at J, with 19 bases between the two ends. The CDR3 runs 15 residues. These data come from a study of CD8 T cells in ankylosing spondylitis. Study observations and caveats: Among TCR beta sequences, a motif of under ten highly homologous variants appeared characteristic of ankylosing spondylitis blood.

TCRdb recomputed calls from the 5' RACE reads with MiXCR, one row per CDR3 protein. The data hold hundreds of thousands of distinct CDR3 sequences, with approximately 12% observed a single time. Input material: blood, either unsorted or a sorted T cell fraction (not recorded which). V usage is TRBV5-1 and J usage is TRBJ1-2; a weak D match, TRBD1 (5 bases). The sequence was obtained from a male donor with ankylosing spondylitis. CDR3 sequence (DNA): TGCGCCAGCAGCTTCACAGGAGGATTCGTAAGGGGCTACACCTTC. As protein: CASSFTGGFVRGYTF.